Reported below is one T cell receptor beta chain. As yet, its antigen is unknown. Losses at the gene ends were 6 bases for V and 3 bases for J; bases not matched to a gene: 4. Germline-derived CDR1 and CDR2 are KGHSH and LQKENI. This CDR3 region has 14 residues. This sample was taken from a study of PD-1 blockade in classical Hodgkin lymphoma. Overall study findings and caveats: It was among complete responders that baseline diversity resembled that of newly diagnosed patients. By cycle point C4D1, TCR diversity had risen significantly in CD4+ cells (but not CD8+ cells). When set against healthy donors, newly diagnosed patients were reported to show lower baseline TCR diversity.

Clones were sequenced by immunoSEQ multiplex PCR, and TCRdb holds only the in-frame ones, with some missing. The sample records roughly 140,000 clones, around 84% being singletons. The patients all showed relapse after autologous stem cell transplantation, while their brentuximab vedotin exposure varied. Patients reached a best response of complete response, partial response or progressive disease. This sequence was found in a human donor with classical Hodgkin lymphoma. The input for sequencing was peripheral blood mononuclear cells (PBMCs), taken before the second cycle of nivolumab. The chain couples TRBV18 to TRBJ1-1; 10 nucleotides line up with TRBD1. The CDR3 region is CASSGDRGYTEAFF. CDR3 nucleotide sequence: TGTGCCAGCTCGGGGGACAGGGGATACACTGAAGCTTTCTTT.